The subject of this entry is one T cell receptor (beta chain). The CDR3 covers 14 residues. V was clipped by 4 bases and J by 5 bases; unmatched bases: 6. Germline V CDR1 and CDR2: KGHSH, LQKENI. The data were taken from a study of T cell changes during pregnancy in multiple sclerosis. Data came from immunoSEQ multiplex PCR; TCRdb stores just in-frame clones and leaves some out. The sample consists of fewer than 85,000 clones, roughly 95% of them appearing once. This material consisted of peripheral blood, taken in the second trimester of pregnancy. This clonotype originated in a female donor with multiple sclerosis, enrolled in a pregnancy study. J is TRBJ1-1 and V is TRBV18; 8 nucleotides match TRBD1. The CDR3 sequence is CASSRQGKATEAFF. CDR3 in DNA: TGTGCCAGCTCACGACAGGGGAAAGCAACTGAAGCTTTCTTT. Full variable domain (rest looked up from reference TRBV18 and TRBJ1-1): NAGVMQNPRHLVRRRGQEARLRCSPMKGHSHVYWYRQLPEEGLKFMVYLQKENIIDESGMPKERFSAEFPKEGPSILRIQQVVRGDSAAYFCASSRQGKATEAFFGQGTRLTVV.